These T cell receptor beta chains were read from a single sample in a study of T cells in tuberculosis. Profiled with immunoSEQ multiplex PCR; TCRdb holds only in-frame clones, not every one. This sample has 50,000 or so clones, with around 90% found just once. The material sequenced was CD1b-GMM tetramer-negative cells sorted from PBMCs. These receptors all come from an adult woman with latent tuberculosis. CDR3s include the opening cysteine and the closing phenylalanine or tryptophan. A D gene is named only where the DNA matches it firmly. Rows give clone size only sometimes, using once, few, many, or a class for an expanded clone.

CDR3 DNA: TGTGCCAGTAGTATCACCCCCTCGGCCCAGCATTTT
CDR3 protein: CASSITPSAQHF
J gene: TRBJ1-5
clone size: few
D gene: NA
V gene: TRBV19
CDR3 length: 12

CDR3 DNA: TGTGCCAGCAGCTCCTGGACTAGCGGGAGCGTGGAGACCCAGTACTTC
CDR3 protein: CASSSWTSGSVETQYF
J gene: TRBJ2-5
clone size: NA
D gene: TRBD2
V gene: TRBV11-1
CDR3 length: 16

CDR3 DNA: TGCGCCAGCAGCTTAGGTCGAGCGGGAGGGCCGGAGACCCAGTACTTC
CDR3 protein: CASSLGRAGGPETQYF
J gene: TRBJ2-5
clone size: few
D gene: TRBD2
V gene: TRBV5-1
CDR3 length: 16

CDR3 DNA: TGTGCCAGCAGCTTCGGACTAGCGGAACCCTACGAGCAGTACTTC
CDR3 protein: CASSFGLAEPYEQYF
J gene: TRBJ2-7
clone size: NA
D gene: TRBD2
V gene: TRBV11-2
CDR3 length: 15

CDR3 DNA: TGTGCCAGCAGCTCAGGACAGGGGGCTTACGAGCAGTACTTC
CDR3 protein: CASSSGQGAYEQYF
J gene: TRBJ2-7
clone size: once
D gene: TRBD1
V gene: TRBV13
CDR3 length: 14

CDR3 DNA: TGTGCCAGCAGCTTAATGCCGGGAAAAGAGACCCAGTACTTC
CDR3 protein: CASSLMPGKETQYF
J gene: TRBJ2-5
clone size: few
D gene: NA
V gene: TRBV7-2
CDR3 length: 14

CDR3 DNA: TGTGCCAGCAGCACGAAACTATTTTCGAACACCGGGGAGCTGTTTTTT
CDR3 protein: CASSTKLFSNTGELFF
J gene: TRBJ2-2
clone size: NA
D gene: NA
V gene: TRBV4-2
CDR3 length: 16

CDR3 DNA: TGTGCCAGCAGGCCTACTATCCAGAGGACCGGGGAGCTGTTTTTT
CDR3 protein: CASRPTIQRTGELFF
J gene: TRBJ2-2
clone size: NA
D gene: NA
V gene: TRBV6-5
CDR3 length: 15

CDR3 DNA: TGCGCCAGCAGCCAGGTTACAGGGGGAGGTCAGCCCCAGCATTTT
CDR3 protein: CASSQVTGGGQPQHF
J gene: TRBJ1-5
clone size: NA
D gene: TRBD1
V gene: TRBV4-1
CDR3 length: 15

CDR3 DNA: TGCGCCAGCAGCCAAGGAGGGACAGGAAGTAGAACTTTCTTT
CDR3 protein: CASSQGGTGSRTFF
J gene: TRBJ1-1
clone size: NA
D gene: TRBD1
V gene: TRBV4-1
CDR3 length: 14

CDR3 DNA: TGTGCCAGCAGCCCGACAGGGAGCATTGAAGCTTTCTTT
CDR3 protein: CASSPTGSIEAFF
J gene: TRBJ1-1
clone size: NA
D gene: TRBD1
V gene: TRBV9
CDR3 length: 13

CDR3 DNA: TGTGCCAGCAGCTTAAGAGTGATATTGAACACTGAAGCTTTCTTT
CDR3 protein: CASSLRVILNTEAFF
J gene: TRBJ1-1
clone size: NA
D gene: NA
V gene: TRBV13
CDR3 length: 15

CDR3 DNA: TGTGCTAGTGGAGAGGCTGGGGCCAACGTCCTGACTTTC
CDR3 protein: CASGEAGANVLTF
J gene: TRBJ2-6
clone size: NA
D gene: NA
V gene: TRBV7-7
CDR3 length: 13

CDR3 DNA: TGTGCCACCAGCAGAGATCAGTACGAGCAGTACTTC
CDR3 protein: CATSRDQYEQYF
J gene: TRBJ2-7
clone size: medium-sized
D gene: NA
V gene: TRBV15
CDR3 length: 12

CDR3 DNA: TGTGCCTGGAGCAGGGTCACAGATACGCAGTATTTT
CDR3 protein: CAWSRVTDTQYF
J gene: TRBJ2-3
clone size: NA
D gene: NA
V gene: TRBV30
CDR3 length: 12

CDR3 DNA: TGCGCCAGCAGTCTCTATCCGGGACAGGGGAGTGCAACTAATGAAAAACTGTTTTTT
CDR3 protein: CASSLYPGQGSATNEKLFF
J gene: TRBJ1-4
clone size: NA
D gene: TRBD1
V gene: TRBV23-1
CDR3 length: 19